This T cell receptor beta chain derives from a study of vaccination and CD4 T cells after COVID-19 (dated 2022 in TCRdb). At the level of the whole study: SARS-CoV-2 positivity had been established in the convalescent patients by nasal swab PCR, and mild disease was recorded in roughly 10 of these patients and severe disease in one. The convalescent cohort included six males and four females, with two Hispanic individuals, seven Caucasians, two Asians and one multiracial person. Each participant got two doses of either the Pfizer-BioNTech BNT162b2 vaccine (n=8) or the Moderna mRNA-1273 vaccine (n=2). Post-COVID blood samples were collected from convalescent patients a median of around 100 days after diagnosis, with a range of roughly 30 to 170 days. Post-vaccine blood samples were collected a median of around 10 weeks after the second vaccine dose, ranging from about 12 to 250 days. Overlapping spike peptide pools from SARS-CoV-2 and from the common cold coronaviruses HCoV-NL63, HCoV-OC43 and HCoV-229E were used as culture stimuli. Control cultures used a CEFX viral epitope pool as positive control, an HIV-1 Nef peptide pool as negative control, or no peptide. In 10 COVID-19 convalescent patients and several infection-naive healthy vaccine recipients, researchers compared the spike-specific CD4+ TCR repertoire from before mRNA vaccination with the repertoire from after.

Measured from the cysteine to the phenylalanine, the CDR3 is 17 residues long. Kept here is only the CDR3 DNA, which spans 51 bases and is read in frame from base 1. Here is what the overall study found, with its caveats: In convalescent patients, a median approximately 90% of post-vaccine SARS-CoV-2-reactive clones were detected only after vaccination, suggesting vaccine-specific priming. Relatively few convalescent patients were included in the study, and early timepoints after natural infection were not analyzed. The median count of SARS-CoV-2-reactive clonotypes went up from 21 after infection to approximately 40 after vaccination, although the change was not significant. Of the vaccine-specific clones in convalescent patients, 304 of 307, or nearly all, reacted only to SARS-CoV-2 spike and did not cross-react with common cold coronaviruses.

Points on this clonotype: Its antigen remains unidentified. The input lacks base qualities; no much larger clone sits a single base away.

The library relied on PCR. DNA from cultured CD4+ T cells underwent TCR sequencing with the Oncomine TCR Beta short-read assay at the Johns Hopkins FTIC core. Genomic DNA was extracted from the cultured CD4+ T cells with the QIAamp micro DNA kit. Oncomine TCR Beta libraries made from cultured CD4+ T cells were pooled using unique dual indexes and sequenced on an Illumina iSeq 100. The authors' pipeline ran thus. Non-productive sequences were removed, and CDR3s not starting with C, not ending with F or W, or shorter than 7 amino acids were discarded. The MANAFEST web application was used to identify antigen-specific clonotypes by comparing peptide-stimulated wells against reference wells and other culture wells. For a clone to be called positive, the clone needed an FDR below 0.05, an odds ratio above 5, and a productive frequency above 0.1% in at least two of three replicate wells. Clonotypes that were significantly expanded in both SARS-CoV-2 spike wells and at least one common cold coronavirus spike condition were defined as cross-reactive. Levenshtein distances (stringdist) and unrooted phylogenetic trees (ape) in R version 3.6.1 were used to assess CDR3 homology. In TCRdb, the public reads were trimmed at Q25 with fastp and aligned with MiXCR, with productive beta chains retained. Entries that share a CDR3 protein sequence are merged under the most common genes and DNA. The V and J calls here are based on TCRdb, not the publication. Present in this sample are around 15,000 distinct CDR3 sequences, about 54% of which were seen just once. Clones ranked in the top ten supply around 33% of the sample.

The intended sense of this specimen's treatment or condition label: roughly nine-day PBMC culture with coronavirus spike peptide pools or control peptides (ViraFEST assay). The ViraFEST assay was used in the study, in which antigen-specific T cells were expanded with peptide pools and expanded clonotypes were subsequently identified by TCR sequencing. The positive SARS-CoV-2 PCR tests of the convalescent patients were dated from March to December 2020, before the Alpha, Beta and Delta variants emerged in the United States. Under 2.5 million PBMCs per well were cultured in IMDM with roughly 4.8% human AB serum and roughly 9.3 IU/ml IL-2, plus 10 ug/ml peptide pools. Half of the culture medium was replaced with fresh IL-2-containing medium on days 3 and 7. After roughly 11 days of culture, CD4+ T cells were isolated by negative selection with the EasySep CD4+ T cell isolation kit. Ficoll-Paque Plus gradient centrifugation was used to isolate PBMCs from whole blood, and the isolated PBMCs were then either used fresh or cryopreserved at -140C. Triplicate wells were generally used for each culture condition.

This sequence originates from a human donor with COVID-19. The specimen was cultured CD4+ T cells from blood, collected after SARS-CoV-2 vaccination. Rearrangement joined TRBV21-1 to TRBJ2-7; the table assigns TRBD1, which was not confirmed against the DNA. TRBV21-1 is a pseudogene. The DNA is TGTGCCAGCAGCAAAGTTCGAGGCCCACACAGGGCTAGCGAGCAGTACTTC. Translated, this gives CASSKVRGPHRASEQYF.